These T cell receptor beta chains were read from a single sample in a study of shared clonotypes between healthy human individuals. Clones were sequenced by immunoSEQ multiplex PCR, and TCRdb holds only the in-frame ones, with some missing. The table lists 500,000 or so clones, about 96% of them singletons. The sequenced sample consisted of naive CD4+ T cells sorted from blood. These receptors were obtained from a woman in her 30s in good health. Each CDR3 is given with its conserved first and last residue. Each record gives: clone size, CDR3 length, D gene, J gene, V gene, CDR3 DNA, CDR3 protein. D genes are given only for firm matches. Clone size, where shown, is once, few, many, or a class for clones that have expanded.

. 15 . TRBJ2-1 TRBV21-1 TGTACCAGCAGCAAAGTCACACGTCTGTTCCATGAGCAGTTCTTC CTSSKVTRLFHEQFF
once 18 . TRBJ2-2 TRBV27 TGTGCCAGCAGTTCAAAAGGGGGTATCGTGGTCTCCTCCGGGGAGCTGTTTTTT CASSSKGGIVVSSGELFF
once 16 TRBD1 TRBJ1-4 TRBV5-1 TGCGCCAGCAGCGGGAAAACAGGGGCAACTAATGAAAAACTGTTTTTT CASSGKTGATNEKLFF
. 15 . TRBJ2-2 TRBV6-5 TGTGCCAGCAGTCCAGGACGGGTCAACACCGGGGAGCTGTTTTTT CASSPGRVNTGELFF
. 14 TRBD2 TRBJ2-7 TRBV28 TGTGCCAGCAGTGACGGGACTAGGTACTACGAGCAGTACTTC CASSDGTRYYEQYF
. 15 . TRBJ2-1 TRBV29-1 TGCAGCGTTGAAAAGCGGATCTTCTCCTACAATGAGCAGTTCTTC CSVEKRIFSYNEQFF
once 17 TRBD2 TRBJ2-2 TRBV4-1 TGCGCCAGCAGCCATGGGGTGCTAGCGGGAGGACCCGGGGAGCTGTTTTTT CASSHGVLAGGPGELFF
. 13 TRBD1 TRBJ1-1 TRBV10-3 TGTGCCATCAGTGGACAGGGTTCCACTGAAGCTTTCTTT CAISGQGSTEAFF
once 15 . TRBJ1-5 TRBV27 TGTGCCAGCAGGCCCACCCAGGCCCGCAATCAGCCCCAGCATTTT CASRPTQARNQPQHF
. 13 . TRBJ2-2 TRBV19 TGTGCCAGTAGTGCTCAAGGCACCGGGGAGCTGTTTTTT CASSAQGTGELFF
. 11 . TRBJ2-5 TRBV28 TGTGCCAGCAGTTCGGTTCAGACCCAGTACTTC CASSSVQTQYF
. 14 . TRBJ2-7 TRBV28 TGTGCCAGCAGCGGACGCAACCGGAACTACGAGCAGTACTTC CASSGRNRNYEQYF
. 17 TRBD1 TRBJ2-6 TRBV5-1 TGCGCCAGCAGCCCCTGGACAGGAGTTTTTGGGGCCAACGTCCTGACTTTC CASSPWTGVFGANVLTF
. 16 . TRBJ2-2 TRBV28 TGTGCCAGCAGCCAAGTTGCTAGCCGTAACACCGGGGAGCTGTTTTTT CASSQVASRNTGELFF
. 14 TRBD1 TRBJ1-1 TRBV5-5 TGTGCCAGCAGCTTGGTTGACAGGGGCACTGAAGCTTTCTTT CASSLVDRGTEAFF
. 14 . TRBJ1-5 TRBV28 TGTGCCAGCAGCACAACAGGGAGGAATCAGCCCCAGCATTTT CASSTTGRNQPQHF
. 17 TRBD2 TRBJ2-1 TRBV7-9 TGTGCCACCGCCGGGACTAGCGGTGATGTCTCCTACAATGAGCAGTTCTTC CATAGTSGDVSYNEQFF
. 13 TRBD2 TRBJ2-1 TRBV30 TGTGCCTGGAGTCCGGGGGGTAACAATGAGCAGTTCTTC CAWSPGGNNEQFF
. 15 TRBD2 TRBJ2-3 TRBV18 TGTGCCAGCTCACTCGGACTAGCGGGAACAGATACGCAGTATTTT CASSLGLAGTDTQYF
. 14 TRBD1 TRBJ2-3 TRBV4-1 TGCGCCAGCAGCACCCGACAGGGGACAGATACGCAGTATTTT CASSTRQGTDTQYF
. 18 TRBD2 TRBJ2-1 TRBV11-3 TGTGCCAGCAGCTTAGCCGGGACTAGCGGCAGCTCCTACAATGAGCAGTTCTTC CASSLAGTSGSSYNEQFF
. 15 TRBD2 TRBJ2-1 TRBV28 TGTGCCAGCGTATTGGGGGGGAGCTCCTACAATGAGCAGTTCTTC CASVLGGSSYNEQFF
. 15 . TRBJ2-3 TRBV30 TGTGCCTGGAGTGTCGATAACTACAGCACAGATACGCAGTATTTT CAWSVDNYSTDTQYF
. 14 . TRBJ2-7 TRBV10-3 TGTGCCATCAGTGAGTCGAGGATCCGCTACGAGCAGTACTTC CAISESRIRYEQYF
. 13 . TRBJ2-3 TRBV10-1 TGCGCCAGCAGTCTATACAGGGTCGATACGCAGTATTTT CASSLYRVDTQYF
once 15 . TRBJ2-1 TRBV5-1 TGCGCCAGCAGCCCCCTCCCCAGTCCCCCTAATGAGCAGTTCTTC CASSPLPSPPNEQFF
. 15 TRBD2 TRBJ2-1 TRBV2 TGTGCCAGCAGTGAATTAGCGGGATCGATCAATGAGCAGTTCTTC CASSELAGSINEQFF
. 14 . TRBJ2-2 TRBV19 TGTGCCAGTAGTGTAAAATTGAACACCGGGGAGCTGTTTTTT CASSVKLNTGELFF
. 19 TRBD2 TRBJ2-7 TRBV4-1 TGCGCCAGCAGCCAAAGGAGACTAGCGGGAGGGCCCCCCTCCTACGAGCAGTACTTC CASSQRRLAGGPPSYEQYF